The 15 T cell receptor beta chains below were found in one sample sequenced in a study of blood T cells in healthy people across ages. Alongside a J-beta primer mix, a sample-barcoded 5' primer served in a second PCR lasting about 6 to 11 cycles. TCRdb used MiXCR to reprocess the 5' RACE reads, holding one entry per CDR3 protein. The table includes 800,000 to 950,000 distinct CDR3 sequences, under 35% detected once. These data also formed part of another study, on T cells of mothers and their children.

Sequenced input: blood. These TCRs come from a woman aged 40 to 49 in good health.

Many counts were recorded for this clonotype. This chain joins TRBV28 and TRBJ2-7; no clear D gene. Trimming cost V 6 bases and J 3 bases, with 9 bases left between them. The CDR3 spans 12 residues. The germline CDR1 and CDR2 sequences are MDHEN and SYDVKM. The CDR3 is CASSGQIYEQYF. The CDR3 DNA follows: TGTGCCAGCAGCGGGCAGATCTACGAGCAGTACTTC.

This clonotype was detected ten times or more. The genes are TRBV7-9 and TRBJ2-7, with 7 bases aligning to TRBD1. Germline loops: CDR1 SEHNR, CDR2 FQNEAQ (reference sequence). CDR3 size: 14 residues. Trimming at V came to 5 bases and at J to 1 base, leaving 5 bases not matched to a gene. The CDR3 spells CASSHGQASYEQYF. The CDR3 bases are TGTGCCAGCAGCCACGGACAGGCGTCCTACGAGCAGTACTTC.

This clonotype was seen a handful of times. The genes are TRBV11-2 and TRBJ2-5; D is undetermined. Germline loops: CDR1 SGHAT, CDR2 FQNNGV. CDR3 length: 16 amino acids. Trimming removed 1 base at V and 1 base at J, with 13 bases between. This chain's CDR3 is CASSLVTDFTQETQYF. As DNA, the CDR3 is TGTGCCAGCAGCTTAGTTACAGATTTTACCCAAGAGACCCAGTACTTC.

The chain joins TRBV12-3 or TRBV12-4 to TRBJ1-4, with D hard to call. Trimming took off 6 bases at V and 5 bases at J, with 4 bases between the two ends. The CDR3 runs to 11 residues. CDR3 in amino acids: CASSPNEKLFF. The CDR3 coding sequence is TGTGCCAGCAGCCCGAATGAAAAACTGTTTTTT.

The chain carries TRBV12-3 or TRBV12-4 and TRBJ2-3; possible D gene TRBD1, 6 bases. The germline V and J ends were trimmed by 8 bases and 0 bases, with 21 bases remaining between them. The CDR3 totals 17 residues. This chain's CDR3 is CASRPAWGPRSTDTQYF. DNA for the CDR3: TGTGCCAGCCGCCCTGCTTGGGGGCCCCGAAGCACAGATACGCAGTATTTT.

Worth noting for this clonotype: A much larger clone is a single base away; this may be a read error. The chain recombines TRBV6-1 with TRBJ1-2; D gene unclear. This CDR3 contains 13 residues. Looked up from germline, CDR1 is MNHNS and CDR2 is SASEGT. CDR3 protein: CASRADSNYGCTF. Written as DNA, the CDR3 is TGTGCCAGCAGGGCAGATTCTAACTATGGCTGCACCTTC.

This clonotype has only a few counts. The J gene is TRBJ2-7, the V gene TRBV7-9, with D unclear. Trimming cost V 1 base and J 2 bases, with 9 bases left between them. The CDR3 consists of 14 residues. Germline V gene lookup returns CDR1 SEHNR and CDR2 FQNEAQ (reference sequence). This CDR3 is CASSLVESTYEQYF. For the CDR3, the DNA is TGTGCCAGCAGCTTAGTCGAGTCCACCTACGAGCAGTACTTC.

This clonotype was counted at least ten times. The V gene is TRBV27, the J gene TRBJ2-7; possibly TRBD1 or TRBD2 for D (5 bases each). Trimming shortened V by 5 bases and J by 2 bases, and 19 bases separated the two germline ends. The CDR3 loop spans 16 amino acids. The germline V gene has CDR1 MNHEY and CDR2 SMNVEV (reference sequence). CDR3 region: CASSPLPGTNTYEQYF. CDR3 nucleotides: TGTGCCAGCAGTCCTCTTCCCGGGACGAATACCTACGAGCAGTACTTC.

The rearrangement uses TRBV7-8 and TRBJ1-1, with D possibly matching TRBD1 (6 bases). The CDR3 extends over 14 amino acids. V was trimmed by 1 base and J by 7 bases, leaving 13 bases between them. From germline, CDR1 is SGHVS and CDR2 FQNEAQ. The chain's CDR3 is CASSLVLGAVEAFF. In DNA, the CDR3 is TGTGCCAGCAGCTTAGTTCTGGGGGCGGTTGAAGCTTTCTTT. Full variable domain (rest looked up from reference TRBV7-8 and TRBJ1-1): GAGVSQSPRYKVAKRGQDVALRCDPISGHVSLFWYQQALGQGPEFLTYFQNEAQLDKSGLPSDRFFAERPEGSVSTLKIQRTQQEDSAVYLCASSLVLGAVEAFFGQGTRLTVV.

The sample holds many counts of this clonotype. The chain combines TRBV5-1 with TRBJ2-3; 8 nucleotides match TRBD2. Germline trimming cut 4 bases from V and 6 bases from J; bases unmatched to any gene: 13. Germline-derived CDR1 and CDR2 are SGHRS and YFSETQ. The length of the CDR3 is 16 residues. The CDR3 DNA sequence: TGCGCCAGCAGCCCGGTCGAACGGGGGGGAGTCGATACGCAGTATTTT. Translated, it gives CASSPVERGGVDTQYF.

The table lists this clonotype with many counts. The gene calls are TRBV29-1 and TRBJ2-1, with D perhaps given as TRBD1 or TRBD2 (6 bases each). Germline CDR1 is SQVTM and CDR2 is ANQGSEA. The V gene lost 1 base and the J gene lost 8 bases, with 21 bases spanning the gap. This CDR3 is built from 16 residues. The CDR3 region is CSVEGASGEVLDEQFF. CDR3 nucleotides: TGCAGCGTTGAAGGGGCGTCAGGGGAGGTGCTGGATGAGCAGTTCTTC.

This clonotype appeared many times. The V call is TRBV20-1, the J call TRBJ2-7; the D gene is possibly TRBD2 (5 bases). Trimming took 3 bases from V and 4 from J, leaving 16 bases between them. From germline, CDR1 is DFQATT and CDR2 SNEGSKA (reference sequence). There are 14 residues in the CDR3. This CDR3 is CSASRLRERYEQYF. The CDR3 bases are TGCAGTGCTAGTCGTTTACGGGAAAGGTACGAGCAGTACTTC.

Only a few counts were recorded for this clonotype. This chain joins TRBV7-9 and TRBJ2-1; D may be TRBD1 (8 bases). The V and J ends lost 8 bases and 10 bases respectively, with 27 bases between them. The germline V gene has CDR1 SEHNR and CDR2 FQNEAQ (reference sequence). The length of the CDR3 is 16 residues. Written as DNA, the CDR3 is TGTGCCAGCGAGGAAATAGACAGGGGAGGGTCCTGGGAGCAGTTCTTC. Translating it yields CASEEIDRGGSWEQFF.

This clonotype was counted at least ten times. The chain recombines TRBV9 with TRBJ2-7; D is uncertain. CDR1 is SGDLS and CDR2 is YYNGEE in the germline V gene. The CDR3 consists of 15 residues. The germline V and J ends were trimmed by 0 bases and 1 base, with 11 bases remaining between them. CDR3 bases: TGTGCCAGCAGCGTAGAATGGAATCCATCCTACGAGCAGTACTTC. This gives the protein CASSVEWNPSYEQYF.

This clonotype was seen a handful of times. The junction shows a germline mismatch at one end, possibly a read error. The chain uses TRBV7-7 and TRBJ2-5; no reliable D call. This CDR3 spans 14 amino acids. Per germline, CDR1 SSHAT and CDR2 FNYEAQ (reference sequence). The CDR3 sequence is CASSPHGFQETQYF. DNA of the CDR3: TGTGCTAGCAGCCCCCATGGGTTTCAAGAGACCCAGTACTTC.